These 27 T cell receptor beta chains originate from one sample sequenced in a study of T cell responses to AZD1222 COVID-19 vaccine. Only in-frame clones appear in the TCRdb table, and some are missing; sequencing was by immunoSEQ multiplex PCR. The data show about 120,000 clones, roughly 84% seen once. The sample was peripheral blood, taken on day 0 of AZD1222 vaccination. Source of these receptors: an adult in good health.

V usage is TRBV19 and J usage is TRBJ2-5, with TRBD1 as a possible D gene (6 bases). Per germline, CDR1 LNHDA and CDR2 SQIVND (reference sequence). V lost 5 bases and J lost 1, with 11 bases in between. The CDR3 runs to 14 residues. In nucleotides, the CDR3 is TGTGCCAGTAGTCCCCCGGACAGCCAAGAGACCCAGTACTTC. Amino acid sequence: CASSPPDSQETQYF.

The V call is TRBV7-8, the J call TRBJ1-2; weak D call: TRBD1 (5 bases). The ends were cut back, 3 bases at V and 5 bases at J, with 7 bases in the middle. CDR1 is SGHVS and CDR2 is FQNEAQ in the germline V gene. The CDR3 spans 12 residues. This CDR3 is CASSFEGYGYTF. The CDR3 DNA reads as TGTGCCAGCAGCTTTGAGGGGTATGGCTACACCTTC.

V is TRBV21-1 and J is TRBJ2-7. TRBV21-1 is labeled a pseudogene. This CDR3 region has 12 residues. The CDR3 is CASRNRLGEQYF. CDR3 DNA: TGTGCCAGCAGAAACAGACTGGGAGAGCAGTACTTC.

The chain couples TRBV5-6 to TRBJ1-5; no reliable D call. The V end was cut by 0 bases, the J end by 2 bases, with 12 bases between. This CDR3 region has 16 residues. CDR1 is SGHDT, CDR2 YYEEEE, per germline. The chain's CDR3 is CASSLGLGLGNQPQHF. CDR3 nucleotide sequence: TGTGCCAGCAGCTTGGGCCTCGGGTTGGGCAATCAGCCCCAGCATTTT.

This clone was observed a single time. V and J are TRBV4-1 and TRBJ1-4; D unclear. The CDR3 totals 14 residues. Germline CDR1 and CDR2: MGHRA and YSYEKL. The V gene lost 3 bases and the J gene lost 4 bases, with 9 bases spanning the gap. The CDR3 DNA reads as TGCGCCAGCAGCCATGTACGGTATAATGAAAAACTGTTTTTT. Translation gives CASSHVRYNEKLFF.

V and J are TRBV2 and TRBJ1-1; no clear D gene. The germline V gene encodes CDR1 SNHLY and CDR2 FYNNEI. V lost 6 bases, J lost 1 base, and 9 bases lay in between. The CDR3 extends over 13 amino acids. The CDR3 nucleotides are TGTGCCAGCAGAGCGGACTGGAACACTGAAGCTTTCTTT. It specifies CASRADWNTEAFF.

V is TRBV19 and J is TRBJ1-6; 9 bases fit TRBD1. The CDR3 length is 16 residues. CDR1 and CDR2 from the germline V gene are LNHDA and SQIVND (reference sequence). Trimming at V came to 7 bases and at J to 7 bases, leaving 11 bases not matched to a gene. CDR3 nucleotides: TGTGCCAGTAAACACCTCCGGGACAGGGTGAATTCACCCCTCCACTTT. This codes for CASKHLRDRVNSPLHF.

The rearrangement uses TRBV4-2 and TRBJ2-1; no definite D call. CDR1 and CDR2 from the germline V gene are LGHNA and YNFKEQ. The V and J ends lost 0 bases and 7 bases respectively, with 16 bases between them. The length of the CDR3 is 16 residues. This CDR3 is CASSQERSPLRNEQFF. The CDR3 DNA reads TGTGCCAGCAGCCAAGAGAGAAGCCCTTTGCGTAATGAGCAGTTCTTC.

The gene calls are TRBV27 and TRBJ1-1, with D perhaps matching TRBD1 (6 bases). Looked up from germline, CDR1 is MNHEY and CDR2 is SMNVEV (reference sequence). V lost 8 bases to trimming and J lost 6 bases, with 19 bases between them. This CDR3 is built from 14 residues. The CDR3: CASASLRGSSEAFF. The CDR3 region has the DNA TGTGCCAGCGCTTCCCTCAGGGGATCTTCTGAAGCTTTCTTT.

CDR3 nucleotides: TGTGCCAGCAGTTACTCGGTCCTTAACACCGGGGAGCTGTTTTTT. Translating it yields CASSYSVLNTGELFF. V is TRBV6-5 and J is TRBJ2-2, with unresolved D. The germline V gene encodes CDR1 MNHEY and CDR2 SVGAGI. The CDR3 runs to 15 residues. The V gene lost 0 bases and the J gene lost 2 bases, with 7 bases spanning the gap.

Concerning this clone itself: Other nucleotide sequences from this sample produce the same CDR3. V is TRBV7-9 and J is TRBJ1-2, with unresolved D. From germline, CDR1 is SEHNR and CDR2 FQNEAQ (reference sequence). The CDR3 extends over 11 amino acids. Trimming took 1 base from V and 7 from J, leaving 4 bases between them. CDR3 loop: CASSLEGGYTF. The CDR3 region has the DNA TGTGCCAGCAGCTTAGAGGGTGGCTACACCTTC.

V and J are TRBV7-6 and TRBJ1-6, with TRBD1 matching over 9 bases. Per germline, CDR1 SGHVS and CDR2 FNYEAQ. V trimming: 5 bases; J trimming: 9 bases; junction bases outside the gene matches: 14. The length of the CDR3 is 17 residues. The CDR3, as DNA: TGTGCCAGCAGCCCAGCGACCCGACAGGGGGGTGGTTCACCCCTCCACTTT. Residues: CASSPATRQGGGSPLHF. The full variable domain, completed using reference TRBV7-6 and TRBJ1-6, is GAGVSQSPRYKVTKRGQDVALRCDPISGHVSLYWYRQALGQGPEFLTYFNYEAQQDKSGLPNDRFSAERPEGSISTLTIQRTEQRDSAMYRCASSPATRQGGGSPLHFGNGTRLTVT.

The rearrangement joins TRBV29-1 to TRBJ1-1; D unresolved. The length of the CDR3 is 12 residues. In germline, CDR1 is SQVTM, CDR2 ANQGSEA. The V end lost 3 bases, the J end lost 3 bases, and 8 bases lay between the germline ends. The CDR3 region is CSVDTGYTEAFF. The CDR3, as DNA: TGCAGCGTTGATACCGGGTACACTGAAGCTTTCTTT.

CDR3 in DNA: TGTGCCAGCAGCAACCCACAGGGACCTCCCTACAATGAGCAGTTCTTC. Translated: CASSNPQGPPYNEQFF. V is TRBV7-9 and J is TRBJ2-1; D possibly corresponds to TRBD1 (6 bases). There are 16 residues in the CDR3. Deletions cut 5 bases from V and 2 bases from J, with 16 bases between. Germline lookup yields CDR1 SEHNR and CDR2 FQNEAQ (reference sequence).

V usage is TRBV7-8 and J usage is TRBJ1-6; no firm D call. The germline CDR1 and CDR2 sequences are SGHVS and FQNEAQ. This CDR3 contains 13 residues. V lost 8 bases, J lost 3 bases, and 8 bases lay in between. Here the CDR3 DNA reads TGTGCCAGCGGGGAGCTCTATAATTCACCCCTCCACTTT. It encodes CASGELYNSPLHF.

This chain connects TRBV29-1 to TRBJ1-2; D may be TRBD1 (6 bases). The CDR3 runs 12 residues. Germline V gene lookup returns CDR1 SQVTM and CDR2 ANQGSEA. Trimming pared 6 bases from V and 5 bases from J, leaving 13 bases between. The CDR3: CSVGGTHYGYTF. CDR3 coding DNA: TGCAGCGTCGGGGGGACACATTATGGCTACACCTTC.

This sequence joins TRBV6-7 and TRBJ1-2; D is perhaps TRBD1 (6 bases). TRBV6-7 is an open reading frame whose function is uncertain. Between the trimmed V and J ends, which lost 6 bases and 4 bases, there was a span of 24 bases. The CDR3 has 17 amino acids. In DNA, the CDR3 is TGTGCCAGCAGCCTCCCCCCGAGACAGGTGGGGTGCTATGGCTACACCTTC. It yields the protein CASSLPPRQVGCYGYTF.

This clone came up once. DNA of the CDR3: TGTGCCAGCAGCCAAGGGGTAGACAGACAGTCATACGAGCAGTACTTC. The encoded protein is CASSQGVDRQSYEQYF. This sequence joins TRBV14 and TRBJ2-7; a possible D gene is TRBD1 (5 bases). Trimming removed 1 base from V and 4 bases from J, with 17 bases in between. The CDR3 extends over 16 amino acids. The germline V gene encodes CDR1 SGHDN and CDR2 FVKESK.

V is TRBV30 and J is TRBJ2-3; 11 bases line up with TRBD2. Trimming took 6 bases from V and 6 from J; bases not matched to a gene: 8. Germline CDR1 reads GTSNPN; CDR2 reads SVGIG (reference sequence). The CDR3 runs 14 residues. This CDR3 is CACGLAGSRDTQYF. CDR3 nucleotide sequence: TGTGCCTGCGGACTAGCGGGTAGCAGGGATACGCAGTATTTT.

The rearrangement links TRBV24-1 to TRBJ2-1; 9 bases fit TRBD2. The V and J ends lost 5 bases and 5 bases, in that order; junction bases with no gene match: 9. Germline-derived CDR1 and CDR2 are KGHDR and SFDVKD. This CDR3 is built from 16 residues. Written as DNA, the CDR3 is TGTGCCACCAGTGGCCCCAGCGGGGGGCTCGACAATGAGCAGTTCTTC. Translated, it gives CATSGPSGGLDNEQFF.

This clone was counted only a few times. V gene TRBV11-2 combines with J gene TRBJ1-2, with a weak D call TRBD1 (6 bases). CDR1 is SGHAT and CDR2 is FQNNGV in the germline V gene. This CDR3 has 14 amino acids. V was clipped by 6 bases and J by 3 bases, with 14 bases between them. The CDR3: CASSLGGGDYGYTF. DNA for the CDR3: TGTGCCAGCAGTCTAGGGGGGGGTGACTATGGCTACACCTTC.

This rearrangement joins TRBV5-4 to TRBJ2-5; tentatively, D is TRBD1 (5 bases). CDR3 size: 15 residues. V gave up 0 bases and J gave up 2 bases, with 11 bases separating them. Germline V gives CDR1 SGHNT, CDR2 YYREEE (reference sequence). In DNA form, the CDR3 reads TGTGCCAGCAGCTTGGCCGTGGGGCAACAAGAGACCCAGTACTTC. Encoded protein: CASSLAVGQQETQYF. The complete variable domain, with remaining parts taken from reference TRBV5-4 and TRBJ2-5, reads ETGVTQSPTHLIKTRGQQVTLRCSSQSGHNTVSWYQQALGQGPQFIFQYYREEENGRGNFPPRFSGLQFPNYSSELNVNALELDDSALYLCASSLAVGQQETQYFGPGTRLLVL.

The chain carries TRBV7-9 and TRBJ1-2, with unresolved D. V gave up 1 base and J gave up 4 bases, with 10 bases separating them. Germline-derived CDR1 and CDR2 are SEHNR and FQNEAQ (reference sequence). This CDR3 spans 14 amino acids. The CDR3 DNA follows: TGTGCCAGCAGCTTAGTTGGTACAGTCTATGGCTACACCTTC. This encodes CASSLVGTVYGYTF.

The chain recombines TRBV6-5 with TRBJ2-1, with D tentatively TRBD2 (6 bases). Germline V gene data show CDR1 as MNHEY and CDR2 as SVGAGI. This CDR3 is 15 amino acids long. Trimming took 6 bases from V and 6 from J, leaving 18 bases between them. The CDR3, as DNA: TGTGCCAGCAGCCTGAGCCAATGGACTATCAATGAGCAGTTCTTC. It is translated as CASSLSQWTINEQFF.

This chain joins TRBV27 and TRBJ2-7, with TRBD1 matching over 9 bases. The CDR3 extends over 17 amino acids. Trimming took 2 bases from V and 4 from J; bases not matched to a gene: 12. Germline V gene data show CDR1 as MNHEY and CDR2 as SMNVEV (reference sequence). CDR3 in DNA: TGTGCCAGCAGTTTAGATACTCCGGGACAGGGACTTTACGAGCAGTACTTC. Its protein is CASSLDTPGQGLYEQYF.

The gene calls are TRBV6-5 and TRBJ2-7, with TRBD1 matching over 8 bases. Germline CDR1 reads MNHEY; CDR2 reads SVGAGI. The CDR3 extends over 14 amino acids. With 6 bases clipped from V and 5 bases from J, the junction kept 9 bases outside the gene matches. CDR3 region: CASRNRTGRHEQYF. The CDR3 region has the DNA TGTGCCAGCAGAAACCGGACAGGGCGGCACGAGCAGTACTTC.

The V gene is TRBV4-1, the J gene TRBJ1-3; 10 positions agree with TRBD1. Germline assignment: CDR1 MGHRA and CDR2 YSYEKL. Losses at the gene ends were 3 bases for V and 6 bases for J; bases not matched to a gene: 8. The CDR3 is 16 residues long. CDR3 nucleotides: TGCGCCAGCAGCCAGCCGCGGGGGACAGGGGTAAACACCATATATTTT. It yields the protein CASSQPRGTGVNTIYF.